Listed below are T cell receptor beta chains from one sample, sequenced in a study of blood T cells in healthy people across ages. Each CDR3 protein is one row after TCRdb ran MiXCR on the 5' RACE reads. The sample lists around 990,000 distinct CDR3 sequences, approximately 25% occurring once. The data also belong to a second study, concerning T cells of mothers and their children.

The source material was blood. The source is a girl aged 2 to 10 in good health. Both conserved end residues are part of each CDR3. A D gene is named only where the DNA matches it firmly. Not every row has a clone size; where given, it reads once, few, many or a size class.

D gene: TRBD2; J gene: TRBJ2-1; clone size: .; V gene: TRBV9; CDR3 DNA: TGTGCCAGCAGCCCAGGGACTAGCGGGGGGGCCGTGGCTGAGCAGTTCTTC; CDR3 protein: CASSPGTSGGAVAEQFF
D gene: TRBD2; J gene: TRBJ2-1; clone size: few; V gene: TRBV29-1; CDR3 DNA: TGCAGCGTTGAAGGGGGGGGAGGCTCCTACAATGAGCAGTTCTTC; CDR3 protein: CSVEGGGGSYNEQFF
D gene: TRBD2; J gene: TRBJ2-7; clone size: few; V gene: TRBV6-2/TRBV6-3; CDR3 DNA: TGTGCCAGCAGCACCCGACTAGCGCCATACGAGCAGTACTTC; CDR3 protein: CASSTRLAPYEQYF
D gene: .; J gene: TRBJ1-1; clone size: many; V gene: TRBV29-1; CDR3 DNA: TGCAGCGTTGAAGGTACAGGCGAGAACACTGAAGCTTTCTTT; CDR3 protein: CSVEGTGENTEAFF
D gene: .; J gene: TRBJ2-1; clone size: .; V gene: TRBV7-6; CDR3 DNA: TGTGCCAGCAGCCTCAATTTTCTGGCCGGACTCGACAATGAGCAGTTCTTC; CDR3 protein: CASSLNFLAGLDNEQFF
D gene: .; J gene: TRBJ2-1; clone size: many; V gene: TRBV12-3/TRBV12-4; CDR3 DNA: TGTGCCAGCAGTTCCGACGGCTACAATGAGCAGTTCTTC; CDR3 protein: CASSSDGYNEQFF
D gene: .; J gene: TRBJ1-2; clone size: .; V gene: TRBV3-1; CDR3 DNA: TGTGCCAGCATCCGAAGGGGAGGCGGCTACACCTTC; CDR3 protein: CASIRRGGGYTF
D gene: .; J gene: TRBJ1-6; clone size: .; V gene: TRBV14; CDR3 DNA: TGTGCCAGCAGCCCCCTGACAGTCAATTCACCCCTCCACTTT; CDR3 protein: CASSPLTVNSPLHF
D gene: .; J gene: TRBJ2-6; clone size: .; V gene: TRBV20-1; CDR3 DNA: TGCAGTGCTGTTGACAGCTCTGGGGCCAACGTCCTGACTTTC; CDR3 protein: CSAVDSSGANVLTF
D gene: .; J gene: TRBJ2-7; clone size: .; V gene: TRBV12-5; CDR3 DNA: TGTGCTAGTGGTTTGGAGGAGACGAGACTAGCCTACGAGCAGTACTTC; CDR3 protein: CASGLEETRLAYEQYF
D gene: TRBD2; J gene: TRBJ2-5; clone size: few; V gene: TRBV14; CDR3 DNA: TGTGCCAGCAGCCCTCACTCCGGGACTACCGTACTGGAGACCCAGTACTTC; CDR3 protein: CASSPHSGTTVLETQYF
D gene: .; J gene: TRBJ2-3; clone size: few; V gene: TRBV15; CDR3 DNA: TGTGCCACCAGCACCAGAACAAAGTTGGAAGATACGCAGTACTTT; CDR3 protein: CATSTRTKLEDTQYF
D gene: .; J gene: TRBJ2-1; clone size: .; V gene: TRBV29-1; CDR3 DNA: TGCAGCGTTGAATCCGCAGAGCATGAGCAGTTCTTC; CDR3 protein: CSVESAEHEQFF
D gene: .; J gene: TRBJ1-5; clone size: .; V gene: TRBV27; CDR3 DNA: TGTGCCAGCAGTGTCACAGGGAACAATCAGCCCCAGCATTTT; CDR3 protein: CASSVTGNNQPQHF
D gene: .; J gene: TRBJ1-6; clone size: .; V gene: TRBV5-6; CDR3 DNA: TGTGCCAGCACCTCTACAGGGAAATCACCCCTCCACTTT; CDR3 protein: CASTSTGKSPLHF
D gene: TRBD2; J gene: TRBJ2-3; clone size: .; V gene: TRBV7-9; CDR3 DNA: TGTGCCAGCGGGACTAGCGTTGACACAGATACGCAGTATTTT; CDR3 protein: CASGTSVDTDTQYF
D gene: .; J gene: TRBJ2-5; clone size: .; V gene: TRBV20-1; CDR3 DNA: TGCAGTGCTAGAGATATTTGGGGAGAGACCCAGTACTTC; CDR3 protein: CSARDIWGETQYF
D gene: .; J gene: TRBJ1-2; clone size: .; V gene: TRBV7-3; CDR3 DNA: TGTGCCAGCAGTAATACAATCAAACAGGGAATTTATGGCTACACCTTC; CDR3 protein: CASSNTIKQGIYGYTF
D gene: .; J gene: TRBJ1-1; clone size: .; V gene: TRBV20-1; CDR3 DNA: TGCAGTGCTGAAGGGGACCCGGGCACTGAAGCTTTCTTT; CDR3 protein: CSAEGDPGTEAFF
D gene: .; J gene: TRBJ2-7; clone size: few; V gene: TRBV7-9; CDR3 DNA: TGTGCCAGCAGCCCGACGGATATGGGTGAGCAGTACTTC; CDR3 protein: CASSPTDMGEQYF
D gene: .; J gene: TRBJ1-1; clone size: .; V gene: TRBV11-1; CDR3 DNA: TGTGCCAGCAGCCTAGAAGGGCCTCCCACTGAAGCTTTCTTT; CDR3 protein: CASSLEGPPTEAFF
D gene: TRBD2; J gene: TRBJ2-2; clone size: .; V gene: TRBV4-2; CDR3 DNA: TGTGCCAGCACCCCGGCGGGAGGGCAGGACACCGGGGAGCTGTTTTTT; CDR3 protein: CASTPAGGQDTGELFF
D gene: TRBD1; J gene: TRBJ1-2; clone size: .; V gene: TRBV10-3; CDR3 DNA: TGTGCCATCAGTCGGACAGGCGGGGACTATGGCTACACCTTC; CDR3 protein: CAISRTGGDYGYTF
D gene: TRBD2; J gene: TRBJ2-1; clone size: .; V gene: TRBV25-1; CDR3 DNA: TGTGCCAGCAGTCCTAAACTAGCGGGAGTGTATCAGGAGCAGTTCTTC; CDR3 protein: CASSPKLAGVYQEQFF
D gene: TRBD2; J gene: TRBJ2-1; clone size: few; V gene: TRBV24-1; CDR3 DNA: TGTGCCACCAGTGACTATAAATCATTTAGCGGGGGGGCATACAATGAGCAGTTCTTC; CDR3 protein: CATSDYKSFSGGAYNEQFF
D gene: .; J gene: TRBJ2-5; clone size: .; V gene: TRBV7-9; CDR3 DNA: TGTGCCAGCAGCCTTGCTCTTCAGTCGGAAGAGACCCAGTACTTC; CDR3 protein: CASSLALQSEETQYF
D gene: TRBD1; J gene: TRBJ2-7; clone size: .; V gene: TRBV7-2; CDR3 DNA: TGTGCCAGCAGCTTAGAGGGACAGGGATCCTACGAGCAGTACTTC; CDR3 protein: CASSLEGQGSYEQYF
D gene: .; J gene: TRBJ2-7; clone size: few; V gene: TRBV12-3/TRBV12-4; CDR3 DNA: TGTGCCAGCAGTCCATCGGGACACTACGAGCAGTACTTC; CDR3 protein: CASSPSGHYEQYF
D gene: .; J gene: TRBJ1-5; clone size: .; V gene: TRBV3-1; CDR3 DNA: TGTGCCAGCAGCCACAGGACAGACAATCAGCCCCAGCATTTT; CDR3 protein: CASSHRTDNQPQHF
D gene: .; J gene: TRBJ2-7; clone size: .; V gene: TRBV20-1; CDR3 DNA: TGCAGTGCTAAGAAGGAAGACGAGCAGTACTTC; CDR3 protein: CSAKKEDEQYF
D gene: .; J gene: TRBJ2-1; clone size: .; V gene: TRBV29-1; CDR3 DNA: TGCAGCGTCCGAGGGGTCCTTTGGGTGGATGAGCAGTTCTTC; CDR3 protein: CSVRGVLWVDEQFF
D gene: .; J gene: TRBJ2-5; clone size: few; V gene: TRBV4-1; CDR3 DNA: TGCGCCAGCAGCCAAGGACAGGAGCAGTACTTC; CDR3 protein: CASSQGQEQYF
D gene: .; J gene: TRBJ2-5; clone size: few; V gene: TRBV6-2/TRBV6-3; CDR3 DNA: TGTGCCAGCCGACTCTCCAAAGAGACCCAGTACTTC; CDR3 protein: CASRLSKETQYF
D gene: TRBD2; J gene: TRBJ2-3; clone size: .; V gene: TRBV4-1; CDR3 DNA: TGCGCCAGCAGCCCCCTTGCTGGACGGACTAGCGGGAGCACAGATACGCAGTATTTT; CDR3 protein: CASSPLAGRTSGSTDTQYF
D gene: TRBD2; J gene: TRBJ2-3; clone size: .; V gene: TRBV20-1; CDR3 DNA: TGCAGTGGAACAGCGGGAGGGCCAGGAGATACGCAGTATTTT; CDR3 protein: CSGTAGGPGDTQYF
D gene: .; J gene: TRBJ1-1; clone size: few; V gene: TRBV20-1; CDR3 DNA: TGCAGTGCCAAACTGACAAAAACGAACACTGAAGCTTTCTTT; CDR3 protein: CSAKLTKTNTEAFF
D gene: TRBD1; J gene: TRBJ2-7; clone size: few; V gene: TRBV29-1; CDR3 DNA: TGCAGCGTCCGGACAGGGTTACACGAGCAGTACTTC; CDR3 protein: CSVRTGLHEQYF
D gene: .; J gene: TRBJ2-3; clone size: .; V gene: TRBV7-9; CDR3 DNA: TGTGCCAGCACCCATATAGATACGCAGTATTTT; CDR3 protein: CASTHIDTQYF
D gene: TRBD1; J gene: TRBJ1-1; clone size: few; V gene: TRBV11-2; CDR3 DNA: TGTGCCAGCAGCTTAGCCGACAGGGGGCGGGTGGGGGACACTGAAGCTTTCTTT; CDR3 protein: CASSLADRGRVGDTEAFF
D gene: TRBD1; J gene: TRBJ1-1; clone size: .; V gene: TRBV7-9; CDR3 DNA: TGTGCCAGCAGCGAGGGGACAGGGCCGAACACTGAAGCTTTCTTT; CDR3 protein: CASSEGTGPNTEAFF
D gene: .; J gene: TRBJ2-5; clone size: .; V gene: TRBV6-5; CDR3 DNA: TGTGCCAGCAGTTCGAGGACTGTACAAGAGACCCAGTACTTC; CDR3 protein: CASSSRTVQETQYF
D gene: .; J gene: TRBJ2-7; clone size: .; V gene: TRBV14; CDR3 DNA: TGTGCCAGCAGCCAAGTAGGGGGGTCCTACGAGCAGTACTTC; CDR3 protein: CASSQVGGSYEQYF
D gene: .; J gene: TRBJ2-5; clone size: few; V gene: TRBV12-5; CDR3 DNA: TGTGCTAGTGGTCCCGACAGGCCCCTCCTCGGGACCCAGTACTTC; CDR3 protein: CASGPDRPLLGTQYF
D gene: .; J gene: TRBJ2-7; clone size: few; V gene: TRBV20-1; CDR3 DNA: TGCAGTGCTAGTGGCCCTGATTACGAGCAGTACTTC; CDR3 protein: CSASGPDYEQYF
D gene: TRBD1; J gene: TRBJ2-5; clone size: few; V gene: TRBV12-3/TRBV12-4; CDR3 DNA: TGTGCCAGCAGTCGCGCGGACAGGGGAGGGACCCAGTACTTC; CDR3 protein: CASSRADRGGTQYF
D gene: .; J gene: TRBJ2-7; clone size: .; V gene: TRBV5-1; CDR3 DNA: TGCGCCAGCAGCTTGGGGGATGGCACCACGAACTACGAGCAGTACTTC; CDR3 protein: CASSLGDGTTNYEQYF